This T cell receptor (beta chain) was sequenced in a study of CXCR3-negative and CXCR3-positive naive CD8 T cells. As for this clonotype: What it binds is unknown.

With UMI labels, 5' RACE was used to prepare the TRB cDNA libraries. Following a re-call of the 5' RACE reads, TCRdb has one entry per CDR3 protein and lacks DNA. The data include tens of thousands of distinct CDR3 sequences; the top ten clones carry around 0.8%. General study findings and limits: More hydrophobic TRB CDR3s occurred in CXCR3-positive than in CXCR3-negative naive cells. Memory CD8+ T cell repertoires were far less diverse than both naive subsets.

Germline assignment: CDR1 DFQATT and CDR2 SNEGSKA (reference sequence). The CDR3 has 15 residues. Naive cells were sorted as CD45RO-, CCR7+, CD27+ and CD95-. J is TRBJ2-7 and V is TRBV20-1; there is no DNA to check the TCRdb D call of TRBD1. This TCR derives from a human donor in good health. Some clones in this sample may be carry-over from other donors' samples. The sequenced material came from naive CXCR3+ CD8+ T cells from blood. Subset indicated: CD45RO-CCR7+CD27+CD95- naive CD8+ T cells expressing CXCR3 (TNR3+). The CDR3 reads CSARDQGTVLNEQYF.